The present T cell receptor (beta chain) was sequenced within a study of blood T cells in healthy people across ages. About the research overall: With template switching, about one barcoded beta molecule was captured per two T cells. Study-wide points: Nothing was known about donor CMV status, and this possibly confounded expanded clonotype changes.

This CDR3 comprises 16 residues. The V end was cut by 1 base, the J end by 2 bases, with 14 bases between. The germline V gene encodes CDR1 SGHKS and CDR2 YYEKEE (reference sequence). For the second PCR, which ran for roughly 6 to 11 cycles, a sample-barcoded 5' primer and a J-beta primer mix were used. TCRdb recomputed calls from the 5' RACE reads with MiXCR, one row per CDR3 protein. The sample records under 850,000 distinct CDR3 sequences, under 40% being singletons. This clonotype was found a few times. The antigen is unknown. The chain has TRBV5-5 and TRBJ2-3; D gene uncertain. This receptor was taken from a man younger than 30 in good health. The sequenced sample was blood. The chain's CDR3 is CASSLRALSPTDTQYF. Written as DNA, the CDR3 is TGTGCCAGCAGCTTGAGGGCTCTCTCCCCCACAGATACGCAGTATTTT.